A single sample gave rise to the 28 T cell receptor beta chains below, sequenced in a study of blood T cell repertoires in COVID-19. Produced via immunoSEQ multiplex PCR; TCRdb's table is partial and in-frame only. The sample includes roughly 120,000 clones, approximately 77% of them seen just once. The sequencing sample was made of peripheral blood. Receptor source: a human donor in a cohort sampled during active COVID-19.

The J gene is TRBJ2-6, the V gene TRBV6-5; D call uncertain. Germline CDR1 MNHEY, CDR2 SVGAGI. V lost 0 bases, J lost 2 bases, and 8 bases lay in between. The CDR3 extends over 16 amino acids. CDR3 sequence (DNA): TGTGCCAGCAGTTACTCGAGTGTTCCTGGGGCCAACGTCCTGACTTTC. Its protein product is CASSYSSVPGANVLTF.

V is TRBV27 and J is TRBJ2-7, with 7 nucleotides matching TRBD1. This CDR3 region has 15 residues. From germline, CDR1 is MNHEY and CDR2 SMNVEV (reference sequence). V lost 4 bases and J lost 4; bases outside the gene matches: 10. This CDR3 is CASSSWDSPAYEQYF. CDR3 nucleotide sequence: TGTGCCAGCAGTTCCTGGGACAGCCCAGCTTACGAGCAGTACTTC.

In this sample, this clone turned up a few times. The CDR3 DNA is TGTGCCAGCAGTAAAAACGGACAGAACACTGAAGCTTTCTTT. Translation: CASSKNGQNTEAFF. This chain connects TRBV6-2 or TRBV6-3 to TRBJ1-1; TRBD1 is a possible D gene (5 bases). V lost 5 bases and J 1 base, leaving 11 bases between the germline ends. Germline lookup yields CDR1 MNHEY and CDR2 SVGEGT. This CDR3 spans 14 amino acids.

This rearrangement joins TRBV19 to TRBJ1-2; D gene ambiguous. Germline V gives CDR1 LNHDA, CDR2 SQIVND (reference sequence). The CDR3 contains 12 residues. V was trimmed by 1 base and J by 8 bases, leaving 8 bases between them. In DNA form, the CDR3 reads TGTGCCAGTAGTATAGCCCGGAGCGGCTACACCTTC. Translating gives CASSIARSGYTF.

The chain links TRBV5-1 to TRBJ1-2, with TRBD1 identical over 9 bases. CDR1 and CDR2 (germline): SGHRS, YFSETQ. This CDR3 is built from 14 residues. V dropped 4 bases and J dropped 7; count of bases not matched to a gene: 8. This chain's CDR3 is CASSTGGTGSGYTF. The CDR3 nucleotides read TGCGCCAGCAGCACAGGGGGGACAGGGTCTGGCTACACCTTC.

This chain uses TRBV5-4 with TRBJ1-2; 7 bases match TRBD1. The germline V gene encodes CDR1 SGHNT and CDR2 YYREEE (reference sequence). CDR3 length equals 14 residues. V gave up 4 bases and J gave up 0 bases; unmatched junction bases: 3. This chain's CDR3 is CASSQGQPNYGYTF. The CDR3 region has the DNA TGTGCCAGCAGCCAGGGACAGCCTAACTATGGCTACACCTTC.

The gene calls are TRBV4-2 and TRBJ1-1; no definite D call. The CDR3 sequence is 13 residues long. The germline gives CDR1 LGHNA, CDR2 YNFKEQ. Trimming took off 3 bases at V and 9 bases at J, with 14 bases between the two ends. Here the CDR3 reads CASSQRVTEKAFF. The CDR3 nucleotides read TGTGCCAGCAGCCAGCGAGTCACAGAAAAAGCTTTCTTT.

The rearrangement links TRBV13 to TRBJ1-5; D unclear. The ends were cut back, 0 bases at V and 2 bases at J, with 5 bases in the middle. Germline assignment: CDR1 PRHDT and CDR2 FYEKMQ (reference sequence). The CDR3 has 14 residues. CDR3 loop: CASSLGQRNQPQHF. The CDR3 bases are TGTGCCAGCAGCTTAGGACAGCGCAATCAGCCCCAGCATTTT.

The chain joins TRBV4-1 to TRBJ1-1, with D tentatively TRBD1 (6 bases). CDR1 and CDR2 (germline): MGHRA, YSYEKL. The CDR3 extends over 15 amino acids. The V end was cut by 6 bases, the J end by 1 base, with 15 bases between. The CDR3 region is CASRQRDIANTEAFF. The CDR3 nucleotides are TGCGCCAGCAGACAGAGGGACATTGCGAACACTGAAGCTTTCTTT.

The rearrangement links TRBV6-4 to TRBJ2-3; 10 nucleotides agree with TRBD2. In germline, CDR1 is MRHNA, CDR2 SNTAGT. V shed 0 bases and J 4 bases; nucleotides not matched to a gene: 7. This CDR3 has 17 residues. CDR3 nucleotide sequence: TGTGCCAGCAGTGACTCCCCCAGCGGGGGGGGATCAGATACGCAGTATTTT. Protein: CASSDSPSGGGSDTQYF.

This clone showed up just once. As DNA, the CDR3 is TGTGCCAGCAGTAAACTAGGAAGCGACGAGCAGTACTTC. Protein product: CASSKLGSDEQYF. The genes are TRBV27 and TRBJ2-7; D is possibly TRBD2 (5 bases). Trimming stripped 5 bases from V and 5 bases from J, with 13 bases between. CDR3 size: 13 residues. CDR1 and CDR2 (germline): MNHEY, SMNVEV (reference sequence).

This clone was seen more than once but under ten times. CDR3 sequence reads: CASSLWYRGGGYTF. The CDR3 DNA sequence: TGTGCCAGCAGCTTGTGGTACAGGGGTGGAGGCTACACCTTC. The V gene is TRBV5-6, the J gene TRBJ1-2; 7 nucleotides line up with TRBD1. The CDR3 loop spans 14 amino acids. V was clipped by 1 base and J by 8 bases; unmatched bases: 8. The V gene's germline CDR1 is SGHDT and CDR2 YYEEEE.

CDR3 bases: TGTGCCAGCAGCCCGGGGGACAGGGGGAGAGAGACCCAGTACTTC. The encoded protein is CASSPGDRGRETQYF. V gene TRBV11-2 combines with J gene TRBJ2-5; 11 nucleotides align to TRBD1. V trimming: 5 bases; J trimming: 4 bases; junction bases outside the gene matches: 6. Per the germline V gene, CDR1 is SGHAT and CDR2 is FQNNGV. CDR3 length: 15 residues.

This chain uses TRBV7-3 with TRBJ2-1, with 11 bases identical to TRBD1. J was trimmed by 5 bases and V by 0 bases; bases with no gene match: 3. CDR1 SGHTA and CDR2 FQGTGA come from the germline V gene. The CDR3 contains 16 residues. The CDR3 DNA reads as TGTGCCAGCAGCTTAACGTGGGGACAGGGGGACAATGAGCAGTTCTTC. Its protein product is CASSLTWGQGDNEQFF. Complete variable domain (other parts from reference TRBV7-3 and TRBJ2-1): GAGVSQTPSNKVTEKGKYVELRCDPISGHTALYWYRQSLGQGPEFLIYFQGTGAADDSGLPNDRFFAVRPEGSVSTLKIQRTERGDSAVYLCASSLTWGQGDNEQFFGPGTRLTVL.

The table lists this clone with a count of one. The V call is TRBV13, the J call TRBJ2-7; no definite D call. The CDR3 sequence is 15 residues long. Germline assignment: CDR1 PRHDT and CDR2 FYEKMQ (reference sequence). The germline V and J ends were trimmed by 2 bases and 0 bases, with 11 bases remaining between them. CDR3 in DNA: TGTGCCAGCAGCTTAATGGGCCTAAGCTCCTACGAGCAGTACTTC. Protein: CASSLMGLSSYEQYF. Full variable domain (outside the CDR3, taken from reference TRBV13 and TRBJ2-7): AAGVIQSPRHLIKEKRETATLKCYPIPRHDTVYWYQQGPGQDPQFLISFYEKMQSDKGSIPDRFSAQQFSDYHSELNMSSLELGDSALYFCASSLMGLSSYEQYFGPGTRLTVT.

This clone has just a few counts. The chain employs TRBV6-4 and TRBJ2-2; 8 bases match TRBD1. The CDR3 loop spans 19 amino acids. Per the germline V gene, CDR1 is MRHNA and CDR2 is SNTAGT. V lost 4 bases, J lost 5 bases, and 18 bases stayed unmatched. The DNA for the CDR3 is TGTGCCAGCAGTGGAGGAGGGGTGACCGGGACAGGCGGTACCGGGGAGCTGTTTTTT. It translates to CASSGGGVTGTGGTGELFF.

The chain couples TRBV27 to TRBJ2-7, with 12 bases aligning to TRBD1. Germline CDR1 reads MNHEY; CDR2 reads SMNVEV (reference sequence). The V and J ends lost 2 bases and 7 bases, in that order; junction bases with no gene match: 6. This CDR3 comprises 15 residues. In nucleotides, the CDR3 is TGTGCCAGCAGTTTAGTGGGACAGGGGGCGTTAGAGCAGTACTTC. Protein: CASSLVGQGALEQYF.

V usage is TRBV6-5 and J usage is TRBJ1-4, with D perhaps matching TRBD1 (6 bases). V was cut by 5 bases and J by 4 bases, with 8 bases left in between. This CDR3 contains 13 residues. CDR1 is MNHEY, CDR2 SVGAGI, per germline. CDR3 in DNA: TGTGCCAGCAGTCGGACAGTTAATGAAAAACTGTTTTTT. Amino acid sequence: CASSRTVNEKLFF.

The chain is built from TRBV6-5 and TRBJ1-1, with 9 bases matching TRBD1. CDR3 size: 15 residues. Germline V lookup: CDR1 MNHEY, CDR2 SVGAGI. J lost 5 bases, V lost 0 bases, and 4 bases had no gene match. For the CDR3, the DNA is TGTGCCAGCAGTTACTCGAACAGGGGGCGGACTGAAGCTTTCTTT. The encoded protein is CASSYSNRGRTEAFF.

This CDR3 reads CASSLIQGGGYEQYF. CDR3 coding DNA: TGTGCCAGCAGCTTGATCCAGGGGGGAGGCTACGAGCAGTACTTC. The chain couples TRBV5-5 to TRBJ2-7, with a tentative D call TRBD1 (7 bases). The CDR3 spans 15 residues. Trimming cost V 1 base and J 3 bases, with 14 bases left between them. Germline V lookup: CDR1 SGHKS, CDR2 YYEKEE (reference sequence).

This sequence joins TRBV19 and TRBJ1-5; D is unresolved. CDR3 size: 15 residues. Germline V gene lookup returns CDR1 LNHDA and CDR2 SQIVND (reference sequence). V lost 8 bases to trimming and J lost 0 bases, with 14 bases between them. DNA for the CDR3: TGTGCCAGTGCAGCGTTTGACCATAGCAATCAGCCCCAGCATTTT. This codes for CASAAFDHSNQPQHF.

The chain couples TRBV11-2 to TRBJ2-2; weak D call: TRBD1 (5 bases). Germline V gene lookup returns CDR1 SGHAT and CDR2 FQNNGV. The CDR3 is made up of 13 amino acids. Deletions cut 2 bases from V and 7 bases from J, with 8 bases between. In DNA, the CDR3 is TGTGCCAGCAGCTTATGGGGCTACGGGGAGCTGTTTTTT. Translation: CASSLWGYGELFF.

The J gene is TRBJ1-5, the V gene TRBV27; D uncertain. Germline V CDR1 and CDR2: MNHEY, SMNVEV (reference sequence). This CDR3 has 14 amino acids. V shed 5 bases and J shed 7 bases, with 15 bases lying between them. The CDR3 coding sequence is TGTGCCAGCAGTCCCGGGTCGGAGAACCAGCCCCAGCATTTT. Its protein is CASSPGSENQPQHF.

V and J are TRBV7-6 and TRBJ2-7; a weak D match, TRBD2 (5 bases). CDR3 length: 11 amino acids. V was pared by 2 bases and J by 13 bases, with 12 bases between. Germline loops: CDR1 SGHVS, CDR2 FNYEAQ. CDR3 sequence reads: CASSLSGLVYF. The DNA for the CDR3 is TGTGCCAGCAGCTTATCTGGACTGGTTTACTTC.

This chain joins TRBV29-1 and TRBJ2-7, with D possibly matching TRBD2 (6 bases). Per germline, CDR1 SQVTM and CDR2 ANQGSEA. CDR3 length: 12 residues. The V gene lost 4 bases and the J gene lost 6 bases, with 13 bases spanning the gap. CDR3 amino acids: CSVGNGSGEQYF. CDR3 coding DNA: TGCAGCGTTGGAAACGGGAGTGGCGAGCAGTACTTC.

The V call is TRBV28, the J call TRBJ2-7; 8 bases map to TRBD1. Per the germline V gene, CDR1 is MDHEN and CDR2 is SYDVKM. The V segment lost 6 bases and the J segment 4 bases; nucleotides outside the gene matches: 5. The CDR3 is 13 amino acids. CDR3 loop: CASRETGEYEQYF. The CDR3 bases are TGTGCCAGCAGGGAGACAGGGGAGTACGAGCAGTACTTC.

J is TRBJ2-7 and V is TRBV13; TRBD2 aligns across 7 bases. Looked up from germline, CDR1 is PRHDT and CDR2 is FYEKMQ (reference sequence). The V segment lost 3 bases and the J segment 5 bases; nucleotides outside the gene matches: 4. This CDR3 contains 13 residues. The CDR3 loop reads CASSLLADNEQYF. The CDR3 coding sequence is TGTGCCAGCAGCTTGCTAGCGGACAACGAGCAGTACTTC.

V usage is TRBV6-6 and J usage is TRBJ2-3, with TRBD2 matching over 13 bases. The trim removed 6 bases at V and 4 bases at J, leaving 4 bases unmatched. The CDR3 length is 15 residues. Germline loops: CDR1 MNHNY, CDR2 SVGAGI (reference sequence). The CDR3 sequence: CASSRLAGGADTQYF. The CDR3 coding sequence is TGTGCCAGCAGCCGACTAGCGGGAGGCGCAGATACGCAGTATTTT.